The text below deals with one TCR beta chain. CDR3 length: 12 amino acids. In germline, CDR1 is SGHAT, CDR2 FQNNGV. Losses at the gene ends were 5 bases for V and 9 bases for J; bases not matched to a gene: 3. The data belong to a study of Ad26.COV2.S vaccination and SARS-CoV-2 variants. Study summary: Administration of Ad26.COV2.S was intramuscular, either once or twice 56 days apart.

Treatment indicated: around 19 received Ad26.COV2.S at low or high dose, single or two shots; a few received placebo; per-sample allocation not given. Sampling was done on day 63 after the first vaccine or placebo injection. Boston hosted the donor, who was an adult aged 18-55 years. Data came from immunoSEQ multiplex PCR; TCRdb stores just in-frame clones and leaves some out. The sample has a few hundred thousand clones; around 89% are singletons. The sample consisted of peripheral blood, taken in a trial of Ad26.COV2.S vaccine versus placebo. This clonotype was sampled from a person between 18 and 65 years old who received the Ad26.COV2.S COVID-19 vaccine or a placebo. This sequence joins TRBV11-2 and TRBJ2-1, with TRBD2 matching 8 bases. The CDR3 DNA follows: TGTGCCAGCAGCCCGGGGGGGGGTGAGCAGTTCTTC. Translating it yields CASSPGGGEQFF.